The clone carrying this TCR beta chain was counted between two and nine times. The CDR3 is 12 residues long. The germline CDR1 and CDR2 sequences are KGHSH and LQKENI. Trimming stripped 3 bases from V and 6 bases from J, with 9 bases between. This record belongs to a study of T cells after yellow fever vaccination. TCRdb recomputed calls from the 5' RACE reads with MiXCR, one row per CDR3 protein. The table records roughly 240,000 distinct CDR3 sequences, around 6.7% of them present only once. This rearrangement joins TRBV18 to TRBJ2-7; tentative D call: TRBD2 (6 bases). The TCR originated in a man between 25 and 39 years old who received the YFV17D yellow fever vaccine. The source was CD4+ T cells sorted from PBMCs, collected on the day of the yellow fever booster vaccination. The CDR3 sequence: CASSPLGGEQYF. CDR3 nucleotides: TGTGCCAGCTCACCCCTGGGGGGCGAGCAGTACTTC.